Listed below are T cell receptor beta chains from one sample, sequenced in a study of T cells expressing NK-cell markers. TCRdb reprocessed the 5' RACE reads, with one entry per CDR3 protein and no DNA. The sample shows about 460,000 distinct CDR3 sequences, and over 1.3% sits with its ten largest clones. The sample comprised blood T cells: a sorted CD56 or NKG2C T cell subset, CD4+ or CD8+ T cells, or bulk PBMC T cells (not recorded which). Source of these receptors: a woman between 50 and 59 years old in good health. Each CDR3 is given with its conserved first and last residue.

TRBJ2-1 | TRBV11-2 | CASSLGLLRDRHNEQFF
TRBJ2-2 | TRBV12-3/TRBV12-4 | CASSQTSGRANTGELFF
TRBJ1-2 | TRBV29-1 | CSVEVGTGRGDGYTF
TRBJ1-1 | TRBV5-1 | CASSIDSKGTEAFF
TRBJ2-2 | TRBV3-1 | CASSTTTTLTGELFF
TRBJ2-1 | TRBV7-2 | CASSFQLAGRYNEQFF
TRBJ2-1 | TRBV11-3 | CASSLGLGAGAEQFF
TRBJ2-3 | TRBV5-8 | CASSLYGTDTQYF
TRBJ1-5 | TRBV12-3/TRBV12-4 | CASSSQTGRGHF
TRBJ2-7 | TRBV4-2 | CASSQDLGASGNYEQYF
TRBJ2-2 | TRBV3-1 | CASSQAGGGGTGELFF
TRBJ2-3 | TRBV20-1 | CSAPRAGDTQYF
TRBJ1-5 | TRBV24-1 | CATSRGAEPQHF
TRBJ1-1 | TRBV7-6 | CASSSSEGFEAFF
TRBJ1-1 | TRBV6-5 | CASSSLVNPEAFF
TRBJ2-5 | TRBV7-9 | CASSLSVQETQYF
TRBJ1-2 | TRBV15 | CATSKGYGYTF
TRBJ2-7 | TRBV5-1 | CASSVEAGAPYEQYF
TRBJ2-1 | TRBV5-5 | CASSLDTSKQFF
TRBJ2-1 | TRBV9 | CASSATSGGSGEQFF
TRBJ2-2 | TRBV4-2 | CASSPTSGSGTGELFF
TRBJ2-1 | TRBV5-1 | CASSSGVAYNEQFF
TRBJ1-5 | TRBV10-3 | CAANREGQPQHF
TRBJ2-7 | TRBV7-9 | CASSPRERPYEQYF